This TCR beta chain derives from a study of blood T cell repertoires in COVID-19. The protocol was immunoSEQ multiplex PCR, while the TCRdb copy is restricted to in-frame clones and leaves out a portion. The profile shows 300,000 or so clones, roughly 87% of them singletons. This CDR3 contains 20 residues. CDR1 and CDR2 (germline): MGHRA, YSYEKL. The V and J ends lost 0 bases and 2 bases, in that order; junction bases with no gene match: 11. Recovered Cohort 3 donors showed two negative PCRs, clearance, or symptom resolution. This clonotype was sampled from a woman under 40 who had recovered from COVID-19. Sequencing was carried out using PBMCs or T cells enriched from blood (not recorded which). The chain recombines TRBV4-1 with TRBJ2-3; 13 bases fit TRBD2. The CDR3 DNA sequence: TGCGCCAGCAGCCAAGATCCGCTGTCGGGACTAGCGGGAATCACAGATACGCAGTATTTT. Translating it yields CASSQDPLSGLAGITDTQYF.